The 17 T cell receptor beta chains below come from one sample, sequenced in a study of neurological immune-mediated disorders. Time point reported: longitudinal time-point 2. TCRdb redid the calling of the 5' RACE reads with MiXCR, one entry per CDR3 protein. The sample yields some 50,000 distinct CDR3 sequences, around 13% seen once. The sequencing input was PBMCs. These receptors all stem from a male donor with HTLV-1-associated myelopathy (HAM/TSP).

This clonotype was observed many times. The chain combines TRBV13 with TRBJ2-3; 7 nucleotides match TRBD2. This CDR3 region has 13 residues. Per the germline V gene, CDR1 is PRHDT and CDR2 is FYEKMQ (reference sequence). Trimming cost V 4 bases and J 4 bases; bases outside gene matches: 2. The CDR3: CASSSGGSDTQYF. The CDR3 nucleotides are TGTGCCAGCAGCTCGGGGGGTTCAGATACGCAGTATTTT.

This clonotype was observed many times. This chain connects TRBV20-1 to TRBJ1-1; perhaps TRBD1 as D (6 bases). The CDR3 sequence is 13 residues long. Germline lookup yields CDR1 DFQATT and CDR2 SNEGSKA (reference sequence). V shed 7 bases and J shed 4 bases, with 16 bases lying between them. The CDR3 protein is CSVQGWESTEAFF. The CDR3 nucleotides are TGCAGTGTACAGGGTTGGGAGAGCACTGAAGCTTTCTTT.

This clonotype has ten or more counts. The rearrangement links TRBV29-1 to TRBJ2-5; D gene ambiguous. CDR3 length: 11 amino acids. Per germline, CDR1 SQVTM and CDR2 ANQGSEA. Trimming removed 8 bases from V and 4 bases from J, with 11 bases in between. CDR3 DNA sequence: TGCAGCACCCTTTGGGGAGAGACCCAGTACTTC. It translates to CSTLWGETQYF.

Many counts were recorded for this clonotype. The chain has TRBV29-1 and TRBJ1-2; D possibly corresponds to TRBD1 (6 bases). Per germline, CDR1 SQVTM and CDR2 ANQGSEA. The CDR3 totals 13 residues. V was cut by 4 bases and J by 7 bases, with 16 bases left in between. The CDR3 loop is CSVVVRETGGYTF. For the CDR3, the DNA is TGCAGCGTTGTGGTCCGGGAGACAGGTGGCTACACCTTC.

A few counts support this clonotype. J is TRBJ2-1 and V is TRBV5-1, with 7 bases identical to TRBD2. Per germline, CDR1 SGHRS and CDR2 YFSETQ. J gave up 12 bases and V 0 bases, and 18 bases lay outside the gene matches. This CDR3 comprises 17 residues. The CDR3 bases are TGCGCCAGCAGCTTGGATCTGTGGGGTAGCGGGCACTCGGGGCAGTTCTTC. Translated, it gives CASSLDLWGSGHSGQFF. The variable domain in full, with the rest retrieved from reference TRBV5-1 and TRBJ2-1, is KAGVTQTPRYLIKTRGQQVTLSCSPISGHRSVSWYQQTPGQGLQFLFEYFSETQRNKGNFPGRFSGRQFSNSRSEMNVSTLELGDSALYLCASSLDLWGSGHSGQFFGPGTRLTVL.

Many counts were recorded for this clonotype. The CDR3 sequence: CASSLISGGPLTDTQYF. In DNA, the CDR3 is TGTGCCAGCAGCCTGATTAGCGGGGGACCACTCACAGATACGCAGTATTTT. V and J are TRBV3-1 and TRBJ2-3, with 9 nucleotides matching TRBD2. CDR1 and CDR2 (germline): LGHDT, YNNKEL (reference sequence). The CDR3 totals 17 residues. V shed 4 bases and J 2 bases; nucleotides not matched to a gene: 10.

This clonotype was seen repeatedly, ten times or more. CDR3 protein: CATTSTGELFF. CDR3 DNA: TGCGCCACCACAAGCACCGGGGAGCTGTTTTTT. The J gene is TRBJ2-2, the V gene TRBV5-1; no clear D gene. Trimming took 9 bases from V and 4 from J, leaving 7 bases between them. This CDR3 has 11 amino acids. Germline V gene sequence: CDR1 SGHRS, CDR2 YFSETQ.

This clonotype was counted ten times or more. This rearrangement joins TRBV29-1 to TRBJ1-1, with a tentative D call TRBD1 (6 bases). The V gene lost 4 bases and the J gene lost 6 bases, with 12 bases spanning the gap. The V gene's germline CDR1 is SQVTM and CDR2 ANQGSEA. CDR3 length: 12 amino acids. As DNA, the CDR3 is TGCAGCGTTGTAGGGGGTAGGTCTGAAGCTTTCTTT. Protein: CSVVGGRSEAFF.

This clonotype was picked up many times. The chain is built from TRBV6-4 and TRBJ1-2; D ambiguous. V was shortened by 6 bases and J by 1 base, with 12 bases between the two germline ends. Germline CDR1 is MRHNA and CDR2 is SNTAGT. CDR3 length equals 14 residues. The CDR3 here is CASSPEGFNYGYTF. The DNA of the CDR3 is TGTGCCAGCAGCCCGGAGGGCTTTAACTATGGCTACACCTTC.

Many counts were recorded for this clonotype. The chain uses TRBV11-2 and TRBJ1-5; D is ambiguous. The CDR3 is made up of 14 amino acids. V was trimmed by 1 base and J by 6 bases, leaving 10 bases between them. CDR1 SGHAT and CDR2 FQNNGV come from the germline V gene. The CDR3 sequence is CASSLGYGSQPQHF. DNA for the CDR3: TGTGCCAGCAGCTTAGGGTACGGGAGTCAGCCCCAGCATTTT. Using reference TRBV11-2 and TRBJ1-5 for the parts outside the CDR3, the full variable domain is EAGVAQSPRYKIIEKRQSVAFWCNPISGHATLYWYQQILGQGPKLLIQFQNNGVVDDSQLPKDRFSAERLKGVDSTLKIQPAKLEDSAVYLCASSLGYGSQPQHFGDGTRLSIL.

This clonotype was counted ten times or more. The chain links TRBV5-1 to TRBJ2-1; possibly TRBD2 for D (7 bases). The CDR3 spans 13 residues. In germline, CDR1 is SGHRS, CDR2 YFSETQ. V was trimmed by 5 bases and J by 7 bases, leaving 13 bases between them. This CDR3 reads CASRVGGQNEQFF. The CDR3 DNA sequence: TGCGCCAGCAGAGTGGGGGGGCAGAATGAGCAGTTCTTC. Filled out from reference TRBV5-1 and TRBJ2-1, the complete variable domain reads KAGVTQTPRYLIKTRGQQVTLSCSPISGHRSVSWYQQTPGQGLQFLFEYFSETQRNKGNFPGRFSGRQFSNSRSEMNVSTLELGDSALYLCASRVGGQNEQFFGPGTRLTVL.

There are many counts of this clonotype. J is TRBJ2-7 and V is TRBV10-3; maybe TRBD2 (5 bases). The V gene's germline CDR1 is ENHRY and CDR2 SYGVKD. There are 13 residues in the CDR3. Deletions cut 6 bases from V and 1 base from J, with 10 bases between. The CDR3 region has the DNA TGTGCCATCAGACTAGGGCCGTCCTACGAGCAGTACTTC. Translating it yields CAIRLGPSYEQYF.

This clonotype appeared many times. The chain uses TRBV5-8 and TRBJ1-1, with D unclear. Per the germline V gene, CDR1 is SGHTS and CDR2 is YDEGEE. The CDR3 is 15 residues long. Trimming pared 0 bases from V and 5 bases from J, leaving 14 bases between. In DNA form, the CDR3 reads TGTGCCAGCAGCTTGGGTGGCGGGAGGGAAACTGAAGCTTTCTTT. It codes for CASSLGGGRETEAFF. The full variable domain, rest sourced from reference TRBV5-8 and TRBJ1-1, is EAGVTQSPTHLIKTRGQQATLRCSPISGHTSVYWYQQALGLGLQFLLWYDEGEERNRGNFPPRFSGRQFPNYSSELNVNALELEDSALYLCASSLGGGRETEAFFGQGTRLTVV.

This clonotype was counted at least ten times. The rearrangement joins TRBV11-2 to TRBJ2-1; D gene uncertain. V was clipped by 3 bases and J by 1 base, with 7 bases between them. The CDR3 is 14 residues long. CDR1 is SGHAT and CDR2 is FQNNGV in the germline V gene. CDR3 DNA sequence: TGTGCCAGCAGCTTCCGGCAGTCCTACAATGAGCAGTTCTTC. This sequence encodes CASSFRQSYNEQFF.

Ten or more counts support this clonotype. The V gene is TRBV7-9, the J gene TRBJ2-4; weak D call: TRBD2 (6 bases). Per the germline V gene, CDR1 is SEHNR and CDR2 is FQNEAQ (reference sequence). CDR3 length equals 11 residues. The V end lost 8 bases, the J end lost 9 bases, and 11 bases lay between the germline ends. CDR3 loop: CASAGPSIQYF. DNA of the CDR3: TGTGCCAGCGCGGGACCGAGCATTCAGTACTTC.

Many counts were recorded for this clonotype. DNA of the CDR3: TGTGCCAGCAGCAGGGGACGGCGGAACTATGGCTACACCTTC. Its protein is CASSRGRRNYGYTF. The chain couples TRBV7-8 to TRBJ1-2; D might be TRBD1 (5 bases). Germline V lookup: CDR1 SGHVS, CDR2 FQNEAQ. The length of the CDR3 is 14 residues. Between the trimmed V and J ends, which lost 5 bases and 2 bases, there was a span of 12 bases.

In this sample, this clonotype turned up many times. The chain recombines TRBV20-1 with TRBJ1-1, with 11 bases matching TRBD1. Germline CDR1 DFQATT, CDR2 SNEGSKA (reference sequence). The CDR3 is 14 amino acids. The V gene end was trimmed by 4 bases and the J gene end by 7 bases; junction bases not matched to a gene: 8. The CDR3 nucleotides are TGCAGTGCTATTTGGGGGACAGGGGGAAGTGAAGCTTTCTTT. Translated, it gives CSAIWGTGGSEAFF.